This entry describes one T cell receptor (beta chain). This sample is part of a study of type 1 regulatory T cells. The CDR3 extends over 16 amino acids. The germline V gene encodes CDR1 MDHEN and CDR2 SYDVKM. Trimming pared 4 bases from V and 0 bases from J, leaving 14 bases between. TCRdb redid the calling of the reads with MiXCR, one entry per CDR3 protein. The table shows 75,000 to 100,000 distinct CDR3 sequences, with 25% to 40% occurring only once. The receptor was isolated from a human donor in good health. Sequenced sample: CD4+ T cells, either the whole sample or a sorted fraction (not recorded which). The V call is TRBV28, the J call TRBJ2-3; D unclear. The CDR3 spells CASSSPLGISTDTQYF. The CDR3 DNA sequence: TGTGCCAGCAGTTCCCCTTTGGGGATCAGCACAGATACGCAGTATTTT.